This passage covers 7 T cell receptor beta chains from one sample sequenced in a study of beta chain features in type 1 diabetes. Findings and limits, study-wide: A moderate, significant TCRB CDR3 shortening appeared in type 1 diabetes across four CD4+ subsets.

Sequenced material consisted of expressed TCRB transcripts (all of the isolated RNA was reverse transcribed). The data were produced by immunoSEQ multiplex PCR, yet TCRdb's version contains in-frame clones alone and is incomplete. The data hold about 400,000 clones, with about 12% observed a single time. Their recognized antigens are unknown. The sequenced sample consisted of naive CD4+ T cells from blood. These receptors were taken from a woman under 30 with type 1 diabetes.

The V call is TRBV7-9, the J call TRBJ2-3; a possible D gene is TRBD1 (6 bases). V was shortened by 6 bases and J by 0 bases, with 16 bases between the two germline ends. CDR1 SEHNR and CDR2 FQNEAQ come from the germline V gene (reference sequence). The CDR3 contains 16 residues. CDR3 protein: CASRPRAGVSTDTQYF. The DNA for the CDR3 is TGTGCCAGCAGGCCACGGGCAGGGGTTAGCACAGATACGCAGTATTTT.

The chain carries TRBV5-4 and TRBJ2-7; 10 bases map to TRBD2. Germline V gene sequence: CDR1 SGHNT, CDR2 YYREEE (reference sequence). With V trimmed by 2 bases and J by 1 base, 12 bases remained unmatched. The CDR3 loop spans 18 amino acids. The CDR3 DNA sequence: TGTGCCAGCAGCTTCAGCCTCCCCGGACTAGCGGAATCCTACGAGCAGTACTTC. Residues: CASSFSLPGLAESYEQYF.

The rearrangement uses TRBV28 and TRBJ1-2; 7 nucleotides agree with TRBD1. The CDR3 covers 12 residues. The ends lost 6 bases at V and 7 bases at J; junction bases unmatched: 5. Germline V gene sequence: CDR1 MDHEN, CDR2 SYDVKM. The CDR3 region has the DNA TGTGCCAGCAGGGGCAGGGGGTCTGGCTACACCTTC. It specifies CASRGRGSGYTF.

Only a few counts were recorded for this clone. V is TRBV7-9 and J is TRBJ2-7, with 8 positions matching TRBD1. Germline trimming cut 6 bases from V and 2 bases from J; bases unmatched to any gene: 6. The CDR3 totals 14 residues. CDR1 SEHNR and CDR2 FQNEAQ come from the germline V gene (reference sequence). This chain's CDR3 is CASSSQGAAYEQYF. The CDR3 DNA is TGTGCCAGCAGTTCCCAGGGGGCGGCCTACGAGCAGTACTTC.

This clone appeared a few times. The V and J genes are TRBV25-1 and TRBJ2-7; 7 bases are a match to TRBD1. The CDR3 loop spans 16 amino acids. Germline V gene sequence: CDR1 MGHDK, CDR2 SYGVNS. V lost 4 bases and J lost 3; bases outside the gene matches: 12. In nucleotides, the CDR3 is TGTGCCAGCAGTGGCCCAGGGACAGCACAAGTCTACGAGCAGTACTTC. It encodes CASSGPGTAQVYEQYF.

The V and J genes are TRBV13 and TRBJ2-7; D call uncertain. Germline V gene sequence: CDR1 PRHDT, CDR2 FYEKMQ (reference sequence). The CDR3 is 13 amino acids. V lost 4 bases and J lost 5, with 12 bases in between. The CDR3 reads CASSSPPVNEQYF. The CDR3 nucleotides read TGTGCCAGCAGCTCCCCCCCAGTGAACGAGCAGTACTTC.

The chain carries TRBV4-1 and TRBJ1-2, with a possible D match to TRBD1 (6 bases). The germline V and J ends were trimmed by 4 bases and 6 bases, with 12 bases remaining between them. This CDR3 has 13 residues. CDR1 is MGHRA, CDR2 YSYEKL, per germline. This CDR3 is CASSRTVLDGYTF. The CDR3 bases are TGCGCCAGCAGCCGGACAGTGCTGGATGGCTACACCTTC.